Presented here are 30 T cell receptor beta chains from one specimen sequenced in a study of T cell repertoires in cytomegalovirus infection. Which antigens these TCRs recognize remains unknown. TCRdb reprocessed the reads with MiXCR, giving one entry per CDR3 protein. The sample lists hundreds of thousands of distinct CDR3 sequences, around a third occurring once. Sequencing used cultured PBMCs, obtained from culture after CMV antigen stimulation. The receptors shown here come from a human donor in good health (CMV status not recorded). Some clones in this sample may be carry-over from other donors' samples.

The rearrangement uses TRBV27 and TRBJ2-1; a possible D gene is TRBD2 (6 bases). V dropped 5 bases and J dropped 3 bases, with 17 bases sitting between them. This CDR3 is 16 amino acids long. Germline CDR1 and CDR2: MNHEY and SMNVEV (reference sequence). The DNA for the CDR3 is TGTGCCAGCAGTCACCTTCTAGCGCCACGCTACAATGAGCAGTTCTTC. Its translation is CASSHLLAPRYNEQFF.

This clonotype was seen only a few times. This CDR3 reads CASSQEGQGLAGELFF. CDR3 DNA: TGCGCCAGCAGCCAAGAGGGACAGGGTCTCGCAGGGGAGCTGTTTTTT. The chain joins TRBV4-3 to TRBJ2-2; the match to TRBD1 covers 9 bases. Unmatched junction bases numbered 7, after V lost 0 bases and J lost 8 bases. The CDR3 covers 16 residues. CDR1 is LGHNA, CDR2 YSLEER, per germline.

This clonotype was counted only a few times. The chain joins TRBV6-2 or TRBV6-3 to TRBJ2-7; 12 bases match TRBD2. With V trimmed by 10 bases and J by 5 bases, 6 bases remained unmatched. Per germline, CDR1 MNHEY and CDR2 SVGEGT. The CDR3 is made up of 13 amino acids. CDR3 loop: CATLLAGGNEQYF. CDR3 in DNA: TGTGCCACCCTACTAGCGGGAGGAAACGAGCAGTACTTC.

This clonotype was counted a few times. This chain joins TRBV6-2 or TRBV6-3 and TRBJ2-3, with 7 bases aligning to TRBD2. This CDR3 spans 17 amino acids. CDR1 and CDR2 (germline): MNHEY, SVGEGT. J lost 1 base, V lost 3 bases, and 10 bases had no gene match. This CDR3 reads CASSYYSTSGGTDTQYF. DNA for the CDR3: TGTGCCAGCAGTTATTACTCCACGAGCGGGGGCACAGATACGCAGTATTTT.

V and J are TRBV5-4 and TRBJ2-7, with TRBD2 matching 7 bases. Germline CDR1 is SGHNT and CDR2 is YYREEE (reference sequence). The CDR3 has 15 amino acids. The V and J ends lost 3 bases and 0 bases, in that order; junction bases with no gene match: 6. Written as DNA, the CDR3 is TGTGCCAGCAGCTGGGGGGGAGCGAACTCCTACGAGCAGTACTTC. It specifies CASSWGGANSYEQYF.

In its sample, this clonotype was seen a few times. The chain couples TRBV14 to TRBJ2-2, with 10 bases fitting TRBD1. The germline V gene encodes CDR1 SGHDN and CDR2 FVKESK. V dropped 4 bases and J dropped 4; count of bases not matched to a gene: 3. The length of the CDR3 is 15 residues. CDR3 protein: CASSPRQGATGELFF. CDR3 sequence (DNA): TGTGCCAGCAGCCCCCGACAGGGGGCCACCGGGGAGCTGTTTTTT.

The chain carries TRBV7-6 and TRBJ2-1, with D possibly being TRBD1 (5 bases). CDR3 length: 13 residues. From germline, CDR1 is SGHVS and CDR2 FNYEAQ. The V gene lost 4 bases and the J gene lost 4 bases, with 8 bases spanning the gap. The CDR3 loop reads CASSSDRYNEQFF. The CDR3 DNA follows: TGTGCCAGCAGCTCCGACAGATACAATGAGCAGTTCTTC.

This clonotype was seen many times. The gene calls are TRBV7-2 and TRBJ2-3, with TRBD2 matching over 9 bases. Germline CDR1 reads SGHTA; CDR2 reads FQGNSA. J gave up 5 bases and V 3 bases, and 6 bases lay outside the gene matches. This CDR3 spans 15 amino acids. CDR3: CASSFSVSGRDTQYF. The CDR3 DNA follows: TGTGCCAGCAGCTTTAGTGTTAGCGGGAGAGATACGCAGTATTTT.

This clonotype was seen only a few times. The rearrangement links TRBV4-1 to TRBJ2-3, with a weak D call TRBD2 (5 bases). The CDR3 has 17 residues. V lost 1 base to trimming and J lost 5 bases, with 19 bases between them. Germline lookup yields CDR1 MGHRA and CDR2 YSYEKL. The CDR3 loop reads CASSQVYRTTAGDTQYF. As DNA, the CDR3 is TGCGCCAGCAGCCAAGTATACCGAACTACTGCGGGAGATACGCAGTATTTT.

The genes are TRBV6-1 and TRBJ2-5; D gene unclear. V was trimmed by 11 bases and J by 3 bases, leaving 10 bases between them. This CDR3 contains 11 residues. Germline lookup yields CDR1 MNHNS and CDR2 SASEGT. CDR3 coding DNA: TGTGCCGCCGGACCCAAAGAGACCCAGTACTTC. Translation: CAAGPKETQYF.

V is TRBV18 and J is TRBJ2-1; D gene unclear. V was pared by 3 bases and J by 5 bases, with 14 bases between. The germline gives CDR1 KGHSH, CDR2 LQKENI. This CDR3 contains 15 residues. CDR3 nucleotide sequence: TGTGCCAGCTCACCTGTGGTAAACCCAAACAATGAGCAGTTCTTC. Its translation is CASSPVVNPNNEQFF.

This clonotype came up many times. V is TRBV7-9 and J is TRBJ2-7; TRBD1 aligns across 9 bases. There are 14 residues in the CDR3. CDR1 and CDR2 (germline): SEHNR, FQNEAQ (reference sequence). V was clipped by 4 bases and J by 5 bases; unmatched bases: 6. CDR3 loop: CASSWDRDIDEQYV. The CDR3 DNA follows: TGTGCCAGCAGCTGGGACAGGGACATCGACGAGCAGTACGTC.

V gene TRBV7-8 combines with J gene TRBJ2-7; 10 bases line up with TRBD1. The CDR3 loop spans 16 amino acids. Germline trimming cut 3 bases from V and 6 bases from J; bases unmatched to any gene: 11. Germline loops: CDR1 SGHVS, CDR2 FQNEAQ. The CDR3 reads CASSFKNRDRGAEQYF. CDR3 DNA: TGTGCCAGCAGCTTTAAAAACCGGGACAGGGGCGCCGAGCAGTACTTC.

This clonotype has just a few counts. J is TRBJ2-3 and V is TRBV7-2, with D unclear. The ends were cut back, 5 bases at V and 5 bases at J, with 11 bases in the middle. The CDR3 loop spans 13 amino acids. CDR1 is SGHTA, CDR2 FQGNSA, per germline. The CDR3 sequence is CASSPLLRDTQYF. CDR3 coding DNA: TGTGCCAGCAGCCCGCTTCTGAGAGATACGCAGTATTTT.

The CDR3 protein is CASTQEAGAYNEQFF. In DNA form, the CDR3 reads TGTGCCAGTACCCAAGAAGCAGGGGCGTACAATGAGCAGTTCTTC. The chain couples TRBV19 to TRBJ2-1; tentatively, D is TRBD1 (6 bases). The germline gives CDR1 LNHDA, CDR2 SQIVND (reference sequence). The CDR3 sequence is 15 residues long. V gave up 7 bases and J gave up 4 bases, with 17 bases separating them.

The chain's CDR3 is CASLRRTVYSNQPQHF. In DNA form, the CDR3 reads TGTGCCAGCCTCCGACGGACGGTCTATAGCAATCAGCCCCAGCATTTT. The chain uses TRBV6-1 and TRBJ1-5, with D unclear. With 8 bases removed from V and 0 bases from J, the gap between germline ends came to 17 bases. Germline lookup yields CDR1 MNHNS and CDR2 SASEGT. This CDR3 has 16 amino acids.

The chain carries TRBV9 and TRBJ2-3; TRBD2 agrees at 7 bases. This CDR3 comprises 15 residues. Germline V gene lookup returns CDR1 SGDLS and CDR2 YYNGEE. The V and J ends lost 3 bases and 4 bases, in that order; junction bases with no gene match: 8. This CDR3 is CASSAREVYADTQYF. DNA of the CDR3: TGTGCCAGCAGCGCCCGGGAGGTTTATGCAGATACGCAGTATTTT. Full variable domain (rest looked up from reference TRBV9 and TRBJ2-3): DSGVTQTPKHLITATGQRVTLRCSPRSGDLSVYWYQQSLDQGLQFLIQYYNGEERAKGNILERFSAQQFPDLHSELNLSSLELGDSALYFCASSAREVYADTQYFGPGTRLTVL.

Many counts were recorded for this clonotype. V is TRBV7-3 and J is TRBJ2-2; 11 positions agree with TRBD2. Germline V gives CDR1 SGHTA, CDR2 FQGTGA. Trimming took 8 bases from V and 3 from J; bases not matched to a gene: 5. This CDR3 has 15 residues. Written as DNA, the CDR3 is TGTGCCAGCTCCGGGACTAGCGGATACACCGGGGAGCTGTTTTTT. Its protein is CASSGTSGYTGELFF.

The chain employs TRBV19 and TRBJ2-1, with TRBD2 identical over 14 bases. This CDR3 is built from 20 residues. After removal of 5 bases from V and 2 bases from J, the junction contained 14 bases not matched to a gene. Germline V gene data show CDR1 as LNHDA and CDR2 as SQIVND (reference sequence). Written as DNA, the CDR3 is TGTGCCAGTAGTCCAGCGGCAAGACTAGCGGGAGGGATAACCTACAATGAGCAGTTCTTC. Encoded protein: CASSPAARLAGGITYNEQFF.

The chain uses TRBV4-3 and TRBJ2-5; D might be TRBD1 (6 bases). CDR3 length equals 16 residues. The germline CDR1 and CDR2 sequences are LGHNA and YSLEER. The V end was cut by 1 base, the J end by 0 bases, with 12 bases between. As DNA, the CDR3 is TGCGCCAGCAGCCAAGGTGGCAGGGGCGACCAAGAGACCCAGTACTTC. This codes for CASSQGGRGDQETQYF.

The chain employs TRBV7-3 and TRBJ2-1; TRBD2 aligns across 7 bases. This CDR3 comprises 16 residues. V lost 0 bases, J lost 4 bases, and 6 bases stayed unmatched. CDR1 and CDR2 (germline): SGHTA, FQGTGA. For the CDR3, the DNA is TGTGCCAGCAGCTTAACCGGGACTACCAAGTACAATGAGCAGTTCTTC. Its protein is CASSLTGTTKYNEQFF.

This clonotype has ten or more counts. Germline and junction disagree at one end, which may indicate a read error. This sequence joins TRBV7-2 and TRBJ2-5, with 7 bases aligning to TRBD1. CDR3 length: 13 amino acids. Germline assignment: CDR1 SGHTA and CDR2 FQGNSA. The CDR3 is CASSAQRNRGPNF. Here the CDR3 DNA reads TGTGCCAGCAGCGCGCAACGAAACAGGGGCCCGAACTTC. The full variable domain, its missing parts supplied by reference TRBV7-2 and TRBJ2-5, is GAGVSQSPSNKVTEKGKDVELRCDPISGHTALYWYRQSLGQGLEFLIYFQGNSAPDKSGLPSDRFSAERTGGSVSTLTIQRTQQEDSAVYLCASSAQRNRGPNFGPGTRLLVL.

There are a few counts of this clonotype. CDR3 sequence: CASSYSGAGPGANVLTF. The CDR3 nucleotides read TGTGCCAGCAGTTACTCGGGGGCAGGGCCTGGGGCCAACGTCCTGACTTTC. The J gene is TRBJ2-6, the V gene TRBV6-6; D perhaps matches TRBD1 (6 bases). The germline V gene encodes CDR1 MNHNY and CDR2 SVGAGI (reference sequence). The CDR3 contains 17 residues. Between the trimmed V and J ends, which lost 0 bases and 2 bases, there was a span of 11 bases.

The chain is built from TRBV7-6 and TRBJ1-4; no clear D gene. The germline gives CDR1 SGHVS, CDR2 FNYEAQ. This CDR3 is built from 13 residues. V gave up 4 bases and J gave up 10 bases, with 13 bases separating them. The CDR3 spells CASSSLGLGKLFF. The CDR3 DNA follows: TGTGCCAGCAGCTCCCTAGGACTAGGAAAACTGTTTTTT.

V gene TRBV6-1 combines with J gene TRBJ2-7, with a possible D match to TRBD2 (6 bases). Trimming cost V 3 bases and J 2 bases, with 14 bases left between them. Germline V gene data show CDR1 as MNHNS and CDR2 as SASEGT. The CDR3 contains 15 residues. The CDR3 DNA reads TGTGCCAGCAGTGAGGGGCCTAGCGCCGCCTACGAGCAGTACTTC. Translated, it gives CASSEGPSAAYEQYF.

The chain recombines TRBV28 with TRBJ2-7; D is undetermined. Germline CDR1 reads MDHEN; CDR2 reads SYDVKM. The CDR3 loop spans 14 amino acids. With 1 base removed from V and 3 bases from J, the gap between germline ends came to 10 bases. Written as DNA, the CDR3 is TGTGCCAGCAGTTTATATAGGAATAACTACGAGCAGTACGTC. Translation gives CASSLYRNNYEQYV.

In the case of this clonotype: A clone one base away is much larger, so this may be a read error. The J gene is TRBJ1-2, the V gene TRBV7-2, with D tentatively TRBD1 (6 bases). Trimming removed 5 bases from V and 3 bases from J, with 16 bases in between. Germline V CDR1 and CDR2: SGHTA, FQGNSA. The CDR3 consists of 15 residues. This chain's CDR3 is CASSVGGRGDYGYTF. The CDR3 region has the DNA TGTGCCAGCAGCGTAGGGGGGCGGGGGGACTATGGCTACACCTTC.

There are a few counts of this clonotype. This chain connects TRBV7-2 to TRBJ2-5; 7 nucleotides align to TRBD2. V trimming: 5 bases; J trimming: 5 bases; junction bases outside the gene matches: 8. From germline, CDR1 is SGHTA and CDR2 FQGNSA. This CDR3 is built from 14 residues. CDR3 nucleotides: TGTGCCAGCAGCCAGTTCCGGGGAGGGGAGACCCAGTACTTC. Translating it yields CASSQFRGGETQYF.

This clonotype was seen more than once but under ten times. The chain links TRBV6-1 to TRBJ2-1; tentative D call: TRBD1 (7 bases). CDR1 is MNHNS, CDR2 SASEGT, per germline. The CDR3 has 16 amino acids. V gave up 1 base and J gave up 1 base, with 11 bases separating them. CDR3 in DNA: TGTGCCAGCAGTGAAGACGGGGGACAGTCCTACAATGAGCAGTTCTTC. It codes for CASSEDGGQSYNEQFF.

This clonotype was found a few times. The genes are TRBV2 and TRBJ2-7; tentatively, D is TRBD1 (6 bases). The CDR3 is made up of 13 amino acids. Trimming took off 7 bases at V and 2 bases at J, with 12 bases between the two ends. Germline CDR1 SNHLY, CDR2 FYNNEI. CDR3 nucleotide sequence: TGTGCCAGCAAGCGGACAGCAGCCTACGAGCAGTACGTC. Translation gives CASKRTAAYEQYV.